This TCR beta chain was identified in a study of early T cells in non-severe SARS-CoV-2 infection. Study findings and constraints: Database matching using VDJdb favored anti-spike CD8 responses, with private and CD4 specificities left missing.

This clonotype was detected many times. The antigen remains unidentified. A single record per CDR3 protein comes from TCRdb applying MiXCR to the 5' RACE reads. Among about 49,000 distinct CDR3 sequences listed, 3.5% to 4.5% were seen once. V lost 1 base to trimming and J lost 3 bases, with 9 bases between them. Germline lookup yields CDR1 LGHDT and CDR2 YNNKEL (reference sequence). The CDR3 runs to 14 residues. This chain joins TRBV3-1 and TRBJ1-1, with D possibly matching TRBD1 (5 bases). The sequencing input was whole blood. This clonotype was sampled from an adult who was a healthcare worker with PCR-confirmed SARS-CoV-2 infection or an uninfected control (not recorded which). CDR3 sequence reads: CASSQVSRDTEAFF. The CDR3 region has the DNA TGTGCCAGCAGCCAAGTCTCCAGGGACACTGAAGCTTTCTTT.